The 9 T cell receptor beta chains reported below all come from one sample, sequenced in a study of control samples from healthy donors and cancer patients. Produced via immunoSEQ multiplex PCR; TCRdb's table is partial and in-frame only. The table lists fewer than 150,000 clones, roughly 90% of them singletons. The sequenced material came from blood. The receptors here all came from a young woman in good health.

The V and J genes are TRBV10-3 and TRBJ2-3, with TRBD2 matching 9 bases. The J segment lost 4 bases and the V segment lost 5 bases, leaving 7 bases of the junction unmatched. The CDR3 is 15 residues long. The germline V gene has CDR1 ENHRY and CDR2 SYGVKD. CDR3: CAISLAGRFADTQYF. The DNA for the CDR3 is TGTGCCATCAGTCTAGCGGGGAGGTTCGCAGATACGCAGTATTTT.

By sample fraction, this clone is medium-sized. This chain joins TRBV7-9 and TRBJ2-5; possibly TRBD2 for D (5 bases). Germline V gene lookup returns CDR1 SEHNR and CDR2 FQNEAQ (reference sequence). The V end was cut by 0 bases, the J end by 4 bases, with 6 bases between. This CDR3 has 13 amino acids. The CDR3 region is CASSLAGVETQYF. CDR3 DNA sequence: TGTGCCAGCAGCTTAGCCGGGGTAGAGACCCAGTACTTC.

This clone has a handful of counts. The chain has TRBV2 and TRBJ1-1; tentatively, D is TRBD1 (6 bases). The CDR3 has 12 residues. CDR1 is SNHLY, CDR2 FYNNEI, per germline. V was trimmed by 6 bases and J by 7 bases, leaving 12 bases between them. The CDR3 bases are TGTGCCAGCAGCCAACAGGGTTTTGAAGCTTTCTTT. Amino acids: CASSQQGFEAFF.

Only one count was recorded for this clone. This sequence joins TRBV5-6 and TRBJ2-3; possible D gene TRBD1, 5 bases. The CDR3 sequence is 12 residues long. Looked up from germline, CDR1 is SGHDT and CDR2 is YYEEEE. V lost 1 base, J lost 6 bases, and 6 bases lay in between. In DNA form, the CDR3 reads TGTGCCAGCAGCTTGACAGGCGATACGCAGTATTTT. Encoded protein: CASSLTGDTQYF.

The CDR3 reads CASSQEGTGTGELFF. In DNA, the CDR3 is TGCGCCAGCAGCCAAGAGGGCACAGGGACCGGGGAGCTGTTTTTT. The chain recombines TRBV4-3 with TRBJ2-2; D is possibly TRBD1 (6 bases). Trimming pared 0 bases from V and 5 bases from J, leaving 10 bases between. Germline CDR1 is LGHNA and CDR2 is YSLEER. The CDR3 is 15 residues long.

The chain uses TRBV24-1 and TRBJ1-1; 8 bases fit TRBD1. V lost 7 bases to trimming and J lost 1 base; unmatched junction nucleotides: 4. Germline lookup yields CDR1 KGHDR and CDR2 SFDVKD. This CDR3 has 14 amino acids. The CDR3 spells CATRPGQGNTEAFF. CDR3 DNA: TGTGCCACCAGACCCGGACAGGGGAACACTGAAGCTTTCTTT.

Here the CDR3 reads CASSQDASLRAEQYF. The CDR3 region has the DNA TGTGCCAGCAGCCAAGATGCTAGTCTGCGCGCCGAGCAGTACTTC. The rearrangement joins TRBV4-2 to TRBJ2-7; D not resolved. The ends were cut back, 0 bases at V and 6 bases at J, with 15 bases in the middle. This CDR3 spans 15 amino acids. Germline V CDR1 and CDR2: LGHNA, YNFKEQ.

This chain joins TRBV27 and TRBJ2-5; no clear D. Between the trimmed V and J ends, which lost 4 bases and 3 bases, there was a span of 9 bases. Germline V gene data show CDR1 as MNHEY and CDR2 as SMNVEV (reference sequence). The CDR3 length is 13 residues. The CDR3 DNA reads TGTGCCAGCAGTTGGAGTAGAGAAGAGACCCAGTACTTC. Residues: CASSWSREETQYF.

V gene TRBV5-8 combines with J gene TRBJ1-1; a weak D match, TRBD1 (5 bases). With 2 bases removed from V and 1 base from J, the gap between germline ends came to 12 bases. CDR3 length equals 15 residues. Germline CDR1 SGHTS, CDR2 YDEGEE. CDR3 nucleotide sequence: TGTGCCAGCAGCTTAGGGGAGGGGTGGAACACTGAAGCTTTCTTT. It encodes CASSLGEGWNTEAFF.